Listed here are 3 T cell receptor beta chains from one sample, sequenced in a study of early T cells in non-severe SARS-CoV-2 infection. TCRdb recomputed calls from the 5' RACE reads with MiXCR, one row per CDR3 protein. Of 64,000 or so distinct CDR3 sequences listed, around 12% are singletons. Sequences were obtained from whole blood. All receptors come from an adult who was a healthcare worker with PCR-confirmed SARS-CoV-2 infection or an uninfected control (not recorded which).

This chain connects TRBV11-2 to TRBJ2-3; perhaps TRBD2 as D (5 bases). The ends were cut back, 5 bases at V and 7 bases at J, with 25 bases in the middle. Germline V lookup: CDR1 SGHAT, CDR2 FQNNGV. CDR3 length equals 17 residues. The CDR3 is CASSIRGLGSLPNTQYF. DNA of the CDR3: TGTGCCAGCAGCATCAGAGGGCTGGGATCCTTACCTAATACGCAGTATTTT.

This clonotype has at least ten counts. The chain has TRBV11-2 and TRBJ1-5; 7 positions agree with TRBD1. The germline gives CDR1 SGHAT, CDR2 FQNNGV. CDR3 length: 14 amino acids. J lost 4 bases, V lost 5 bases, and 5 bases had no gene match. The CDR3 DNA follows: TGTGCCAGCAGCCCGACAGGGACTAATCAGCCCCAGCATTTT. Its translation: CASSPTGTNQPQHF.

V and J are TRBV30 and TRBJ1-1; 7 nucleotides agree with TRBD1. The V gene's germline CDR1 is GTSNPN and CDR2 SVGIG (reference sequence). Trimming at V came to 5 bases and at J to 0 bases, leaving 3 bases not matched to a gene. The CDR3 has 13 residues. The CDR3 is CAWSGGVNTEAFF. Here the CDR3 DNA reads TGTGCCTGGTCAGGGGGGGTGAACACTGAAGCTTTCTTT.